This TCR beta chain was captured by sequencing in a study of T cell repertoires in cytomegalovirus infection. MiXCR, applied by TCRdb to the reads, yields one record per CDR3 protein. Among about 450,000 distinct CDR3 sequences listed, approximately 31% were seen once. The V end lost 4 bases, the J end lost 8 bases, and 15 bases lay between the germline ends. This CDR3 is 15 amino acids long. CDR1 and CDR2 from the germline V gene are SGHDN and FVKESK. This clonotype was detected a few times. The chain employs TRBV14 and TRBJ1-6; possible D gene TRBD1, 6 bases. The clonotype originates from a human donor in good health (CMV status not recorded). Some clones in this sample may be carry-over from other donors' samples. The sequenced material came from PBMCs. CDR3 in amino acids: CASSPRGAFYSPLHF. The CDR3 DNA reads TGTGCCAGCAGCCCCCGGGGGGCGTTCTATTCACCCCTCCACTTT.